These 14 T cell receptor beta chains came from one sample sequenced in a study of CD8 T cells in Susac syndrome (dated by TCRdb to the late 2010s). The protocol used for the library was the immunoSEQ multiplex PCR assay. RNA was extracted with the RNeasy kit and about 0.5 to 1 ug was reverse transcribed using random hexamers. In-frame beta chains were kept once TCRdb had trimmed the public reads at Q25 with fastp and called clones with MiXCR. Here each entry gathers all rows of one CDR3 protein and keeps the most common genes and DNA. This sample lists 250,000 or so distinct CDR3 sequences; over 85% were detected once. The top ten constitute roughly 0.07% of the sample. The sequenced material came from CD4+ T cells from PBMCs. The receptors here all came from a human donor with multiple sclerosis.

The genes are TRBV20-1 and TRBJ2-1, with D perhaps TRBD1 or TRBD2 (5 bases each). V lost 3 bases and J 6 bases, leaving 12 bases between the germline ends. Germline V gene data show CDR1 as DFQATT and CDR2 as SNEGSKA (reference sequence). CDR3 length: 13 residues. In DNA, the CDR3 is TGCAGTGCTAGGGGACCAGGGTCCAATGAGCAGTTCTTC. Its protein is CSARGPGSNEQFF.

The chain joins TRBV19 to TRBJ1-4; tentative D call: TRBD1 (5 bases). The germline CDR1 and CDR2 sequences are LNHDA and SQIVND (reference sequence). V dropped 7 bases and J dropped 8 bases, with 14 bases sitting between them. The CDR3 is made up of 13 amino acids. As DNA, the CDR3 is TGTGCCAGTACCTGGGGGAATAGCGAAAAACTGTTTTTT. Translating gives CASTWGNSEKLFF.

The rearrangement links TRBV27 to TRBJ1-1; D is perhaps TRBD1 (6 bases). Germline CDR1 is MNHEY and CDR2 is SMNVEV (reference sequence). Trimming stripped 6 bases from V and 6 bases from J, with 17 bases between. There are 14 residues in the CDR3. In DNA, the CDR3 is TGTGCCAGCAGGCCGGCCGTACAGGGTTCTGAAGCTTTCTTT. Translation gives CASRPAVQGSEAFF.

The chain joins TRBV5-1 to TRBJ2-3; 12 bases are shared with TRBD2. The trim removed 6 bases at V and 4 bases at J, leaving 9 bases unmatched. Germline lookup yields CDR1 SGHRS and CDR2 YFSETQ. The CDR3 is 16 amino acids. CDR3 sequence (DNA): TGCGCCAGCACCGAGCGACTAGCGGGGGTGGCAGATACGCAGTATTTT. Amino acids: CASTERLAGVADTQYF.

The chain combines TRBV20-1 with TRBJ2-5; weak D call: TRBD2 (6 bases). The CDR3 extends over 15 amino acids. V shed 0 bases and J shed 1 base, with 12 bases lying between them. Germline loops: CDR1 DFQATT, CDR2 SNEGSKA (reference sequence). Here the CDR3 DNA reads TGCAGTGCTAGAGATTCAGGTAGCGGCCAAGAGACCCAGTACTTC. Translated, it gives CSARDSGSGQETQYF.

The chain employs TRBV6-6 and TRBJ1-3; D gene ambiguous. The germline CDR1 and CDR2 sequences are MNHNY and SVGAGI (reference sequence). V lost 8 bases to trimming and J lost 4 bases, with 18 bases between them. The CDR3 runs 15 residues. Here the CDR3 reads CASQRLGGTGNTIYF. The DNA for the CDR3 is TGTGCCAGCCAAAGACTGGGAGGAACCGGAAACACCATATATTTT.

This clonotype has a single count. The chain is built from TRBV12-3 or TRBV12-4 and TRBJ2-1; tentatively, D is TRBD1 or TRBD2 (5 bases each). Trimming shortened V by 1 base and J by 9 bases, and 13 bases separated the two germline ends. The CDR3 has 14 residues. The CDR3 is CASSLGGEGAEQFF. CDR3 DNA sequence: TGTGCCAGCAGTTTAGGAGGGGAAGGGGCTGAGCAGTTCTTC.

CDR3 bases: TGTGCCTGGACTGCTGTCTCTGGAAACACCATATATTTT. This codes for CAWTAVSGNTIYF. The V and J genes are TRBV30 and TRBJ1-3; no clear D gene. Germline lookup yields CDR1 GTSNPN and CDR2 SVGIG (reference sequence). The CDR3 is 13 residues long. V was cut by 4 bases and J by 0 bases, with 7 bases left in between.

V gene TRBV6-1 combines with J gene TRBJ1-1, with no clear D. V lost 2 bases and J lost 1, with 8 bases in between. CDR1 and CDR2 (germline): MNHNS, SASEGT. The CDR3 consists of 14 residues. The CDR3 loop is CASSERAGNTEAFF. The CDR3 nucleotides are TGTGCCAGCAGTGAAAGGGCGGGGAACACTGAAGCTTTCTTT.

This sequence joins TRBV12-5 and TRBJ2-1; TRBD2 agrees at 15 bases. The germline V gene encodes CDR1 LGHNT and CDR2 FRNRAP. The CDR3 spans 15 residues. V trimming: 6 bases; J trimming: 9 bases; junction bases outside the gene matches: 6. CDR3 in amino acids: CASGPGLAGGSEQFF. The CDR3 DNA reads TGTGCTAGTGGACCAGGACTAGCGGGGGGGAGTGAGCAGTTCTTC.

The chain recombines TRBV20-1 with TRBJ2-7, with no clear D. The V and J ends lost 3 bases and 7 bases respectively, with 13 bases between them. The germline V gene has CDR1 DFQATT and CDR2 SNEGSKA (reference sequence). The CDR3 has 12 residues. The CDR3: CSASPEIAEQYF. CDR3 coding DNA: TGCAGTGCTAGCCCCGAGATCGCGGAGCAGTACTTC.

This clonotype occurred once. V is TRBV29-1 and J is TRBJ2-5, with D tentatively TRBD2 (5 bases). Germline V gives CDR1 SQVTM, CDR2 ANQGSEA. V dropped 6 bases and J dropped 0 bases, with 8 bases sitting between them. This CDR3 is built from 12 residues. The CDR3 sequence: CSVGSNQETQYF. The CDR3 coding sequence is TGCAGCGTGGGGAGTAACCAAGAGACCCAGTACTTC.

The chain uses TRBV5-1 and TRBJ2-2, with TRBD2 matching over 13 bases. There are 16 residues in the CDR3. In germline, CDR1 is SGHRS, CDR2 YFSETQ. The junction had 6 bases not matched to a gene; V was cut back by 4 bases and J by 6 bases. CDR3 bases: TGCGCCAGCAGCCCTGGACTAGCGGGGGTAGCCGGGGAGCTGTTTTTT. Protein sequence: CASSPGLAGVAGELFF.

The chain combines TRBV11-2 with TRBJ2-7; D ambiguous. V shed 1 base and J shed 2 bases, with 9 bases lying between them. CDR1 is SGHAT, CDR2 FQNNGV, per germline. The CDR3 has 14 amino acids. For the CDR3, the DNA is TGTGCCAGCAGCTTAGTTTGGGATCCCTACGAGCAGTACTTC. This codes for CASSLVWDPYEQYF. Complete variable domain (other parts from reference TRBV11-2 and TRBJ2-7): EAGVAQSPRYKIIEKRQSVAFWCNPISGHATLYWYQQILGQGPKLLIQFQNNGVVDDSQLPKDRFSAERLKGVDSTLKIQPAKLEDSAVYLCASSLVWDPYEQYFGPGTRLTVT.